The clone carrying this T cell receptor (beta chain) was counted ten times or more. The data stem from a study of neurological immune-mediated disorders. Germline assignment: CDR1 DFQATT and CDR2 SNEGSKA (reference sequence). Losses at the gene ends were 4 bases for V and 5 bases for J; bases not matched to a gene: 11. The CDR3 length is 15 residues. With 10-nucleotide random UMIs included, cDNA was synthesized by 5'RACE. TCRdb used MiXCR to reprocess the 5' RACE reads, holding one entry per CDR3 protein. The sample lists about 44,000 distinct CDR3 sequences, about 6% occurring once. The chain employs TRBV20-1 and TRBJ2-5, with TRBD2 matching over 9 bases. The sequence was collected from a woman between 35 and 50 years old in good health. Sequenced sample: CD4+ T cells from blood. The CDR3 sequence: CSANRLAVTRETQYF. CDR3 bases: TGCAGTGCTAACCGACTAGCGGTAACTCGGGAGACCCAGTACTTC.